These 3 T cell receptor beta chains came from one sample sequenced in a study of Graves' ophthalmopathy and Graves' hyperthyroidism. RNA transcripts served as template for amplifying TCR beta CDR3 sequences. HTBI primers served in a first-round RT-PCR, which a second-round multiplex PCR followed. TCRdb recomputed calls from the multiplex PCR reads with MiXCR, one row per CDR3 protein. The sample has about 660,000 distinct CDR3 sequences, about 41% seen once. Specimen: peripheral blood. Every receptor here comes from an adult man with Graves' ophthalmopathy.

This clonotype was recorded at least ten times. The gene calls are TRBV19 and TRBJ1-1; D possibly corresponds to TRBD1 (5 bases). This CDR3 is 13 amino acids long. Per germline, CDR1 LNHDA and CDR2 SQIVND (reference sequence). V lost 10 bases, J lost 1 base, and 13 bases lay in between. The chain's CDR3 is CATLGRENTEAFF. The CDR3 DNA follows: TGTGCCACCTTGGGACGGGAGAACACTGAAGCTTTCTTT.

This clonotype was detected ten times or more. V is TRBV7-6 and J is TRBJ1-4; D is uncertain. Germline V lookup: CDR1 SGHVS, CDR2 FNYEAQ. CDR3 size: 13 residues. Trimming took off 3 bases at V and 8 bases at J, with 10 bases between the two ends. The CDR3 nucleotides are TGTGCCAGCAGCTTCAGTTTTTTCGAAAAACTGTTTTTT. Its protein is CASSFSFFEKLFF.

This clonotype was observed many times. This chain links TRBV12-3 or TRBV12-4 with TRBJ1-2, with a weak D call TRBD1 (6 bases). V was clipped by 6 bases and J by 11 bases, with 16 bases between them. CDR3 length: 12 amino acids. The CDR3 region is CASSTIGTSYTF. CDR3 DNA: TGTGCCAGCAGCACGATTGGGACATCTTACACCTTC.